This T cell receptor beta chain was documented in a study of Ad26.COV2.S vaccination and SARS-CoV-2 variants. Background on the study: The vaccine Ad26.COV2.S was put into the muscle once, or twice with 56 days between. Study-level points and caveats: Analytic work on TCR breadth and depth might have understated the full extent of total T cell responses. Spike-specific CD8+ and CD4+ T cell responses reportedly showed substantial breadth after vaccination.

Germline loops: CDR1 KGHSH, CDR2 LQKENI. Trimming shortened V by 0 bases and J by 1 base, and 7 bases separated the two germline ends. This CDR3 is built from 14 residues. Generated by immunoSEQ multiplex PCR, the TCRdb table keeps only in-frame clones and is missing some. The profile covers about 680,000 clones, with around 92% appearing a single time and around 1.4% taken by the ten largest. The sample's treatment: about 20 received Ad26.COV2.S at low or high dose, single or two shots; several received placebo; per-sample allocation not given. Material that was analyzed had been drawn on day 63 after the first vaccine or placebo injection. Vaccination used an Ad26 vector expressing Wuhan-strain SARS-CoV-2 spike. In the case of this clone: The antigen remains unidentified.

Sequenced material: peripheral blood, taken in a trial of Ad26.COV2.S vaccine versus placebo. The chain employs TRBV18 and TRBJ2-7; D not resolved. This TCR was recovered from a person aged 18-60 years who received the Ad26.COV2.S COVID-19 vaccine or a placebo. The CDR3 sequence: CASSPPVVSYEQYF. CDR3 in DNA: TGTGCCAGCTCACCACCGGTGGTATCCTACGAGCAGTACTTC.